The 8 T cell receptor beta chains given below trace back to one sample, sequenced in a study of T-cell memory formation after mild COVID-19. MiXCR was run by TCRdb on the 5' RACE reads, yielding one entry per CDR3 protein. This table has about 210,000 distinct CDR3 sequences, over 9.5% appearing once. Sample: PBMCs or a T cell subset sorted from them (not recorded which). These TCRs come from a man between 18 and 35 years old who had mild COVID-19 (a few samples of this study predate the infection). Cell type and time point are not known.

The chain links TRBV25-1 to TRBJ1-2; D is ambiguous. CDR3 length: 14 residues. Germline V gene lookup returns CDR1 MGHDK and CDR2 SYGVNS. The germline V and J ends were trimmed by 6 bases and 3 bases, with 14 bases remaining between them. CDR3 region: CASRGLGEDYGYTF. DNA for the CDR3: TGTGCCAGCAGAGGACTGGGTGAGGACTATGGCTACACCTTC.

This clonotype was seen only a few times. The CDR3 DNA reads as TGCGCCAGCAGCCTGGCAGCCCACCAAGATACGCAGTATTTT. Residues: CASSLAAHQDTQYF. The chain joins TRBV5-1 to TRBJ2-3; D unresolved. V was trimmed by 4 bases and J by 5 bases, leaving 14 bases between them. Germline lookup yields CDR1 SGHRS and CDR2 YFSETQ. The CDR3 has 14 residues.

The chain couples TRBV7-3 to TRBJ2-3; D is possibly TRBD2 (7 bases). The CDR3 has 16 amino acids. V shed 5 bases and J shed 4 bases, with 19 bases lying between them. Looked up from germline, CDR1 is SGHTA and CDR2 is FQGTGA. Written as DNA, the CDR3 is TGTGCCAGCAGCCAAATGGGGGGGGGCCACGCAGATACGCAGTATTTT. Its protein is CASSQMGGGHADTQYF. Looking up the rest from reference TRBV7-3 and TRBJ2-3 gives the full variable domain: GAGVSQTPSNKVTEKGKYVELRCDPISGHTALYWYRQSLGQGPEFLIYFQGTGAADDSGLPNDRFFAVRPEGSVSTLKIQRTERGDSAVYLCASSQMGGGHADTQYFGPGTRLTVL.

This chain joins TRBV29-1 and TRBJ1-1; 7 positions match TRBD1. J lost 11 bases, V lost 7 bases, and 7 bases had no gene match. Germline loops: CDR1 SQVTM, CDR2 ANQGSEA. The CDR3 length is 10 residues. CDR3 protein: CSAEGQQAFF. The CDR3 bases are TGCAGCGCCGAGGGACAGCAGGCTTTCTTT.

In its sample, this clonotype was seen many times. The chain is built from TRBV27 and TRBJ2-7, with TRBD2 as a possible D gene (6 bases). The ends were cut back, 6 bases at V and 2 bases at J, with 17 bases in the middle. The CDR3 spans 15 residues. The germline V gene has CDR1 MNHEY and CDR2 SMNVEV (reference sequence). The CDR3: CASSSRGVGPYEQYF. In DNA, the CDR3 is TGTGCCAGCAGCTCTCGCGGGGTGGGGCCCTACGAGCAGTACTTC.

This clonotype was counted only a few times. The CDR3 nucleotides are TGTGCCAGCAGTGCGGGGGCGTCGCGCAATCAGCCCCAGCATTTT. Its translation: CASSAGASRNQPQHF. V gene TRBV2 combines with J gene TRBJ1-5, with D possibly being TRBD1 (6 bases). This CDR3 has 15 amino acids. With 4 bases removed from V and 2 bases from J, the gap between germline ends came to 12 bases. Germline assignment: CDR1 SNHLY and CDR2 FYNNEI.

CDR3 nucleotide sequence: TGTGCTCGATGGGGGGCGGGTGGCTACACCTTC. As protein: CARWGAGGYTF. This chain links TRBV7-2 with TRBJ1-2; D might be TRBD1 (6 bases). CDR3 length: 11 amino acids. Germline-derived CDR1 and CDR2 are SGHTA and FQGNSA. The variable domain in full, completed from reference TRBV7-2 and TRBJ1-2, reads GAGVSQSPSNKVTEKGKDVELRCDPISGHTALYWYRQSLGQGLEFLIYFQGNSAPDKSGLPSDRFSAERTGGSVSTLTIQRTQQEDSAVYLCARWGAGGYTFGSGTRLTVV.

This clonotype showed up many times. The chain joins TRBV7-2 to TRBJ2-2; 8 positions agree with TRBD1. CDR1 and CDR2 (germline): SGHTA, FQGNSA. CDR3 length: 13 amino acids. The V and J ends lost 6 bases and 5 bases, in that order; junction bases with no gene match: 2. The CDR3 coding sequence is TGTGCCAGCAGGAGACAGGGGACCGGGGAGCTGTTTTTT. Amino acid sequence: CASRRQGTGELFF. The whole variable domain, remainder taken from reference TRBV7-2 and TRBJ2-2, is GAGVSQSPSNKVTEKGKDVELRCDPISGHTALYWYRQSLGQGLEFLIYFQGNSAPDKSGLPSDRFSAERTGGSVSTLTIQRTQQEDSAVYLCASRRQGTGELFFGEGSRLTVL.